The clone carrying this T cell receptor (beta chain) was counted at least ten times. The antigen is not known. Synthesis of cDNA was accomplished via 5'RACE employing 10-nucleotide random UMIs. TCRdb reprocessed the 5' RACE reads with MiXCR, giving one entry per CDR3 protein. The sample has around 58,000 distinct CDR3 sequences; approximately 3.6% are singletons. The record originates from a study of neurological immune-mediated disorders. The CDR3 is 13 amino acids. Trimming took 0 bases from V and 1 from J, leaving 3 bases between them. Germline assignment: CDR1 MGHRA and CDR2 YSYEKL. Findings and limits, study-wide: None of the features examined (clinical or MRI) was associated with the multiple sclerosis repertoire cluster. No CDR3 amino acid sequences recurred among expanded clones across subjects, suggesting private repertoires in all groups.

Sequencing was performed on PBMCs. V usage is TRBV4-1 and J usage is TRBJ1-2; D unclear. This TCR derives from a woman aged 55-70 years with multiple sclerosis. DNA of the CDR3: TGCGCCAGCAGCCAAGACCATAACTATGGCTACACCTTC. Protein product: CASSQDHNYGYTF.